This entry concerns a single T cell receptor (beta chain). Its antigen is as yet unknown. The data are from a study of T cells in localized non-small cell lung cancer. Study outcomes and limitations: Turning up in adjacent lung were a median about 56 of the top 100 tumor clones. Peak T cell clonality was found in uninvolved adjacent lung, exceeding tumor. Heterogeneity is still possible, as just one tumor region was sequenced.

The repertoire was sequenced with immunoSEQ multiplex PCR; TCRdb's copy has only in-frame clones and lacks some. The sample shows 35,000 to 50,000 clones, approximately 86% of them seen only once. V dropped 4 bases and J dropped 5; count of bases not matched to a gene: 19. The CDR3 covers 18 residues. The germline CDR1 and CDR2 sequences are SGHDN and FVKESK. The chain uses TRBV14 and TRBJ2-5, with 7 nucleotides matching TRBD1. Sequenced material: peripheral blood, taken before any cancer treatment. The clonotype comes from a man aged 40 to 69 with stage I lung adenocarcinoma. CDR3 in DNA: TGTGCCAGCAGCCCCACGTCTGAAAGGACAGGTAGATGGGAGACCCAGTACTTC. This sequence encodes CASSPTSERTGRWETQYF.